Below are 26 T cell receptor beta chains sequenced from a single sample in a study of T cells of healthy individuals. TCRdb re-analysed the 5' RACE reads in MiXCR, keeping a single row per CDR3 protein. The table includes tens of thousands of distinct CDR3 sequences, approximately 4.7% detected once. All receptors come from a female donor in good health.

This clonotype was picked up many times. The genes are TRBV6-5 and TRBJ1-6; D is perhaps TRBD1 (6 bases). Germline V gene lookup returns CDR1 MNHEY and CDR2 SVGAGI. Deletions cut 6 bases from V and 5 bases from J, with 11 bases between. This CDR3 contains 14 residues. Written as DNA, the CDR3 is TGTGCCAGCAGCCCGGGACACCATAATTCACCCCTCCACTTT. This encodes CASSPGHHNSPLHF.

This clonotype showed up just a few times. The CDR3 DNA follows: TGTGCCAGCAGCTCGGACAAAGGACAGCCCCAGCATTTT. Translation: CASSSDKGQPQHF. This chain links TRBV7-2 with TRBJ1-5; maybe TRBD1 (5 bases). This CDR3 is built from 13 residues. V lost 4 bases and J lost 7, with 11 bases in between. Germline lookup yields CDR1 SGHTA and CDR2 FQGNSA.

This clonotype was counted between two and nine times. The rearrangement joins TRBV2 to TRBJ2-7; 12 bases agree with TRBD2. V dropped 6 bases and J dropped 3; count of bases not matched to a gene: 3. The CDR3 extends over 14 amino acids. Germline V CDR1 and CDR2: SNHLY, FYNNEI. For the CDR3, the DNA is TGTGCCAGCAGCGGGACTAGCGGGCGCTACGAGCAGTACTTC. Protein: CASSGTSGRYEQYF.

This clonotype was seen repeatedly, ten times or more. This chain connects TRBV3-1 to TRBJ2-7; D might be TRBD1 or TRBD2, each matching 5 bases. V was trimmed by 8 bases and J by 2 bases, leaving 10 bases between them. The CDR3 extends over 12 amino acids. In germline, CDR1 is LGHDT, CDR2 YNNKEL (reference sequence). The CDR3 protein is CASGQGPYEQYF. DNA for the CDR3: TGTGCCAGCGGGCAGGGACCCTACGAGCAGTACTTC.

This clonotype came up many times. This sequence joins TRBV27 and TRBJ2-2, with no clear D. The CDR3 runs 12 residues. The V end lost 7 bases, the J end lost 5 bases, and 8 bases lay between the germline ends. Germline-derived CDR1 and CDR2 are MNHEY and SMNVEV (reference sequence). The CDR3 here is CASNGRTGELFF. The CDR3 nucleotides read TGTGCCAGCAACGGCCGGACCGGGGAGCTGTTTTTT.

This clonotype was observed a handful of times. The rearrangement joins TRBV6-5 to TRBJ1-3; no clear D. Trimming removed 5 bases at V and 4 bases at J, with 15 bases between. Germline V lookup: CDR1 MNHEY, CDR2 SVGAGI. The CDR3 is made up of 15 amino acids. In DNA form, the CDR3 reads TGTGCCAGCAGTATCGGGCCCTGGCCAGGAAACACCATATATTTT. This codes for CASSIGPWPGNTIYF.

This clonotype has at least ten counts. The chain uses TRBV2 and TRBJ2-6; maybe TRBD1 (5 bases). This CDR3 has 14 amino acids. The germline gives CDR1 SNHLY, CDR2 FYNNEI. V was pared by 6 bases and J by 5 bases, with 11 bases between. The CDR3 DNA reads TGTGCCAGCAGAGCTGACAGCTGGGCCAACGTCCTGACTTTC. It encodes CASRADSWANVLTF.

This clonotype was observed at least ten times. The rearrangement joins TRBV13 to TRBJ2-7; tentative D call: TRBD2 (6 bases). Germline values: CDR1 PRHDT, CDR2 FYEKMQ (reference sequence). Trimming left V 5 bases short and J 1 base short, with 9 bases between. This CDR3 has 13 amino acids. CDR3 residues: CASSERVSYEQYF. The CDR3 nucleotides are TGTGCCAGCAGCGAGCGGGTTTCCTACGAGCAGTACTTC.

This clonotype appeared many times. The chain has TRBV24-1 and TRBJ1-2; D is undetermined. Germline V gene lookup returns CDR1 KGHDR and CDR2 SFDVKD. Trimming removed 3 bases from V and 4 bases from J, with 11 bases in between. This CDR3 region has 14 residues. CDR3 DNA: TGTGCCACCAGTGATGAGGGTTTCGGCTATGGCTACACCTTC. It specifies CATSDEGFGYGYTF.

This clonotype was seen many times. The J gene is TRBJ2-3, the V gene TRBV20-1; D possibly corresponds to TRBD1 (5 bases). Trimming stripped 0 bases from V and 3 bases from J, with 13 bases between. This CDR3 comprises 15 residues. Germline CDR1 DFQATT, CDR2 SNEGSKA (reference sequence). The CDR3 DNA is TGCAGTGCTAGAGATTCCGAAAAGGGGACAGATACGCAGTATTTT. This codes for CSARDSEKGTDTQYF.

This clonotype was counted many times. The genes are TRBV28 and TRBJ2-7; D is unresolved. CDR1 and CDR2 from the germline V gene are MDHEN and SYDVKM. V lost 6 bases to trimming and J lost 4 bases, with 10 bases between them. This CDR3 spans 12 amino acids. For the CDR3, the DNA is TGTGCCAGCAGATTGGACCTATACGAGCAGTACTTC. Its protein product is CASRLDLYEQYF.

At least ten counts were recorded for this clonotype. The gene calls are TRBV27 and TRBJ1-6, with no clear D. The CDR3 consists of 13 residues. Trimming stripped 8 bases from V and 9 bases from J, with 14 bases between. Looked up from germline, CDR1 is MNHEY and CDR2 is SMNVEV (reference sequence). CDR3 nucleotide sequence: TGTGCCAGCGGAAATAGCATGGGTTCACCCCTCCACTTT. Its translation: CASGNSMGSPLHF.

This chain joins TRBV10-3 and TRBJ1-5; D unresolved. Trimming pared 4 bases from V and 11 bases from J, leaving 9 bases between. Germline V gene data show CDR1 as ENHRY and CDR2 as SYGVKD. The CDR3 has 11 residues. The CDR3 loop is CAISGGETQHF. The DNA of the CDR3 is TGTGCCATCAGTGGAGGTGAGACCCAGCATTTT.

This clonotype was recorded at least ten times. The rearrangement joins TRBV9 to TRBJ2-1, with 10 bases fitting TRBD2. Germline CDR1 and CDR2: SGDLS and YYNGEE. The CDR3 runs 16 residues. Trimming at V came to 4 bases and at J to 4 bases, leaving 8 bases not matched to a gene. The CDR3 region is CASSPQGLAVYNEQFF. The DNA for the CDR3 is TGTGCCAGCAGCCCACAAGGACTAGCGGTATACAATGAGCAGTTCTTC.

This clonotype was observed many times. The genes are TRBV20-1 and TRBJ1-5, with D perhaps matching TRBD1 (5 bases). Trimming shortened V by 3 bases and J by 0 bases, and 18 bases separated the two germline ends. The CDR3 is 17 amino acids. The germline CDR1 and CDR2 sequences are DFQATT and SNEGSKA (reference sequence). CDR3 sequence: CSASGGAGPYSNQPQHF. Written as DNA, the CDR3 is TGCAGTGCTAGTGGAGGGGCAGGCCCATATAGCAATCAGCCCCAGCATTTT.

In this sample, this clonotype turned up many times. The rearrangement links TRBV5-4 to TRBJ2-1, with 10 bases aligning to TRBD1. Per the germline V gene, CDR1 is SGHNT and CDR2 is YYREEE (reference sequence). Trimming removed 4 bases from V and 8 bases from J; junction bases left unmatched: 6. The CDR3 sequence is 14 residues long. The CDR3 DNA reads TGTGCCAGCAGCCACCTAGACAGGGGGCATGAGCAGTTCTTC. Amino acid sequence: CASSHLDRGHEQFF.

Many counts were recorded for this clonotype. This chain joins TRBV3-1 and TRBJ1-1; D call uncertain. V lost 3 bases and J lost 1, with 3 bases in between. CDR3 length: 12 amino acids. The germline V gene encodes CDR1 LGHDT and CDR2 YNNKEL (reference sequence). The CDR3: CASSQGNTEAFF. The DNA for the CDR3 is TGTGCCAGCAGCCAGGGGAACACTGAAGCTTTCTTT.

In this sample, this clonotype turned up many times. The rearrangement joins TRBV10-3 to TRBJ2-7; possibly TRBD1 for D (6 bases). The germline CDR1 and CDR2 sequences are ENHRY and SYGVKD. With 3 bases removed from V and 3 bases from J, the gap between germline ends came to 9 bases. CDR3 size: 13 residues. CDR3 in amino acids: CAISDSGDYEQYF. The CDR3 coding sequence is TGTGCCATCAGTGATTCAGGGGACTACGAGCAGTACTTC.

The rearrangement uses TRBV5-6 and TRBJ1-1; no definite D call. This CDR3 comprises 14 residues. In germline, CDR1 is SGHDT, CDR2 YYEEEE. The V end lost 3 bases, the J end lost 1 base, and 10 bases lay between the germline ends. CDR3 nucleotides: TGTGCCAGCAGCTATGGACGGACGAACACTGAAGCTTTCTTT. Its protein product is CASSYGRTNTEAFF.

This clonotype was recorded at least ten times. The V call is TRBV20-1, the J call TRBJ2-3, with D possibly TRBD2 on 6 matching bases. Between the trimmed V and J ends, which lost 1 base and 2 bases, there was a span of 10 bases. The CDR3 extends over 14 amino acids. Germline V gene sequence: CDR1 DFQATT, CDR2 SNEGSKA (reference sequence). As DNA, the CDR3 is TGCAGTGCTAGAGTTAGCGGACACACAGATACGCAGTATTTT. It yields the protein CSARVSGHTDTQYF.

The V call is TRBV5-1, the J call TRBJ1-1; 8 bases map to TRBD1. The J segment lost 2 bases and the V segment lost 0 bases, leaving 3 bases of the junction unmatched. CDR1 SGHRS and CDR2 YFSETQ come from the germline V gene. This CDR3 region has 15 residues. CDR3 DNA: TGCGCCAGCAGCTTGGGCAGGGGGCGAAACACTGAAGCTTTCTTT. It codes for CASSLGRGRNTEAFF. The whole variable domain, remainder taken from reference TRBV5-1 and TRBJ1-1, is KAGVTQTPRYLIKTRGQQVTLSCSPISGHRSVSWYQQTPGQGLQFLFEYFSETQRNKGNFPGRFSGRQFSNSRSEMNVSTLELGDSALYLCASSLGRGRNTEAFFGQGTRLTVV.

This clonotype was observed many times. The chain joins TRBV6-2 or TRBV6-3 to TRBJ2-2; D is uncertain. Germline V gene lookup returns CDR1 MNHEY and CDR2 SVGEGT. V lost 3 bases to trimming and J lost 1 base, with 9 bases between them. This CDR3 is built from 15 residues. CDR3 bases: TGTGCCAGCAGTTATTTTCCAGAGAACACCGGGGAGCTGTTTTTT. Residues: CASSYFPENTGELFF.

This clonotype was observed many times. V is TRBV16 and J is TRBJ2-7; the match to TRBD1 covers 8 bases. The ends lost 4 bases at V and 3 bases at J; junction bases unmatched: 11. Germline CDR1 reads KGHSY; CDR2 reads FQNENV. This CDR3 has 16 amino acids. The CDR3 is CASSLRLRDRYYEQYF. The CDR3 DNA sequence: TGTGCCAGCAGCCTTCGATTGCGGGACAGGTACTACGAGCAGTACTTC.

In this sample, this clonotype turned up many times. The gene calls are TRBV7-2 and TRBJ1-1; the D is unclear. The germline V gene has CDR1 SGHTA and CDR2 FQGNSA. The ends were cut back, 1 base at V and 5 bases at J, with 11 bases in the middle. The CDR3 loop spans 14 amino acids. CDR3: CASSLGRRETEAFF. CDR3 coding DNA: TGTGCCAGCAGCTTAGGGAGGAGGGAAACTGAAGCTTTCTTT.

This chain joins TRBV30 and TRBJ1-2; tentative D call: TRBD1 (5 bases). Germline V gene sequence: CDR1 GTSNPN, CDR2 SVGIG (reference sequence). The CDR3 is 13 residues long. Trimming stripped 0 bases from V and 6 bases from J, with 11 bases between. The CDR3 here is CAWSVGVSNGYTF. The CDR3 DNA reads as TGTGCCTGGAGTGTAGGGGTCTCGAATGGCTACACCTTC.

This chain connects TRBV7-2 to TRBJ2-5; 8 bases are shared with TRBD2. There are 15 residues in the CDR3. V shed 5 bases and J 4 bases; nucleotides not matched to a gene: 9. The germline V gene encodes CDR1 SGHTA and CDR2 FQGNSA. The CDR3 protein is CASSPQAGDGETQYF. CDR3 coding DNA: TGTGCCAGCAGCCCCCAAGCGGGAGATGGAGAGACCCAGTACTTC.